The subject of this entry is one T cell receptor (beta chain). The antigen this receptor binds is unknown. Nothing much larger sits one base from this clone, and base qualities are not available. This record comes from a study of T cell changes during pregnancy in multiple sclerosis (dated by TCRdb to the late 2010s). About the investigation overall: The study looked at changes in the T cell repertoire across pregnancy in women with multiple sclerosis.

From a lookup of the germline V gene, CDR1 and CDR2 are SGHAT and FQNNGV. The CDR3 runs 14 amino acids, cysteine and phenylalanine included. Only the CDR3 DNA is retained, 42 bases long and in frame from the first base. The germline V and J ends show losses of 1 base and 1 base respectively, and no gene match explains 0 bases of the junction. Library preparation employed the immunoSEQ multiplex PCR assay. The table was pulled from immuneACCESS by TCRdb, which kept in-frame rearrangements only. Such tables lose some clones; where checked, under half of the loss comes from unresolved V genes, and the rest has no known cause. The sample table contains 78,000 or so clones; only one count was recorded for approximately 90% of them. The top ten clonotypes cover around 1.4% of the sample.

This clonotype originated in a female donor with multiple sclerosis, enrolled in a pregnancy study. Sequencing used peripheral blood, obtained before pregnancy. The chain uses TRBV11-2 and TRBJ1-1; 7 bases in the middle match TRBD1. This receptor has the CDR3 CASSLGTGNTEAFF. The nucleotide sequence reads TGTGCCAGCAGCTTAGGGACAGGGAACACTGAAGCTTTCTTT.